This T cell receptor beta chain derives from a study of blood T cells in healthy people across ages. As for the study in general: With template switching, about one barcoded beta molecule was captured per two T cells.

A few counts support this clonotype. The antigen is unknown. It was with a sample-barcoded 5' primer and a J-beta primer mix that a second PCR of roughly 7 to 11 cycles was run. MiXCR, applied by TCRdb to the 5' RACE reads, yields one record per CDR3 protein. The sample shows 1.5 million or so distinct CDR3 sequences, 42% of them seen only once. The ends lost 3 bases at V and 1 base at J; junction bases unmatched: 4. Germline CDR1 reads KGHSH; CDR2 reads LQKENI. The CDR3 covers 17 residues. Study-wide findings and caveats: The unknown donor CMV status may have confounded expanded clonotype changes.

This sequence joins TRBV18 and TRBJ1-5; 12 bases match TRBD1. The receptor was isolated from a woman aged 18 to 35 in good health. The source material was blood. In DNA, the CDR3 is TGTGCCAGCTCACCTCAGGGACAGGGGGCGAGCAATCAGCCCCAGCATTTT. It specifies CASSPQGQGASNQPQHF.